The 26 T cell receptor beta chains below all came from one sample that was sequenced in a study of blood T cell repertoires in COVID-19. The repertoire was sequenced with immunoSEQ multiplex PCR; TCRdb's copy has only in-frame clones and lacks some. The repertoire has some 74,000 clones, 65% to 90% of them found once; the top ten carry around 41%. Material for sequencing was peripheral blood. The origin of the receptors is a man aged 80 or over with acute or convalescent COVID-19.

The chain uses TRBV29-1 and TRBJ2-3, with TRBD1 identical over 8 bases. CDR1 and CDR2 (germline): SQVTM, ANQGSEA. The CDR3 is 13 amino acids. V trimming: 4 bases; J trimming: 3 bases; junction bases outside the gene matches: 3. In nucleotides, the CDR3 is TGCAGCGTTGGTGACAGGGGTACAGATACGCAGTATTTT. It yields the protein CSVGDRGTDTQYF.

J is TRBJ1-6 and V is TRBV9; possible D gene TRBD1, 5 bases. The CDR3 extends over 14 amino acids. CDR1 is SGDLS and CDR2 is YYNGEE in the germline V gene. V was cut by 2 bases and J by 5 bases, with 8 bases left in between. The CDR3 DNA sequence: TGTGCCAGCAGCGTGTTACAGGATAATTCACCCCTCCACTTT. It codes for CASSVLQDNSPLHF.

The chain has TRBV19 and TRBJ2-3; D is ambiguous. The CDR3 spans 11 residues. Germline loops: CDR1 LNHDA, CDR2 SQIVND (reference sequence). The V gene lost 6 bases and the J gene lost 3 bases, with 4 bases spanning the gap. CDR3 protein: CASRLTDTQYF. In nucleotides, the CDR3 is TGTGCCAGTAGGTTAACAGATACGCAGTATTTT.

The V call is TRBV19, the J call TRBJ1-5, with 7 bases fitting TRBD1. Germline V gives CDR1 LNHDA, CDR2 SQIVND (reference sequence). Losses at the gene ends were 4 bases for V and 5 bases for J; bases not matched to a gene: 2. The length of the CDR3 is 13 residues. The DNA for the CDR3 is TGTGCCAGTAGTACACAGGGGTATCAGCCCCAGCATTTT. This sequence encodes CASSTQGYQPQHF. The full variable domain, rest sourced from reference TRBV19 and TRBJ1-5, is DGGITQSPKYLFRKEGQNVTLSCEQNLNHDAMYWYRQDPGQGLRLIYYSQIVNDFQKGDIAEGYSVSREKKESFPLTVTSAQKNPTAFYLCASSTQGYQPQHFGDGTRLSIL.

This chain connects TRBV4-1 to TRBJ2-3, with D perhaps TRBD2 (6 bases). In germline, CDR1 is MGHRA, CDR2 YSYEKL. V lost 4 bases and J 0 bases, leaving 14 bases between the germline ends. The CDR3 spans 16 residues. CDR3: CASSRTGGSSTDTQYF. In DNA form, the CDR3 reads TGCGCCAGCAGCCGGACCGGGGGTTCTAGCACAGATACGCAGTATTTT.

This clone was recorded only once. The chain recombines TRBV19 with TRBJ2-1; 11 bases fit TRBD2. The CDR3 runs to 16 residues. The V gene end was trimmed by 5 bases and the J gene end by 7 bases; junction bases not matched to a gene: 10. Germline CDR1 reads LNHDA; CDR2 reads SQIVND (reference sequence). The CDR3 DNA is TGTGCCAGTAGTCCGGGACTAGCGGAGGCTGGGAATGAGCAGTTCTTC. Translating gives CASSPGLAEAGNEQFF. The full variable domain, with the rest looked up from reference TRBV19 and TRBJ2-1, is DGGITQSPKYLFRKEGQNVTLSCEQNLNHDAMYWYRQDPGQGLRLIYYSQIVNDFQKGDIAEGYSVSREKKESFPLTVTSAQKNPTAFYLCASSPGLAEAGNEQFFGPGTRLTVL.

The rearrangement links TRBV11-2 to TRBJ2-7; D is possibly TRBD2 (5 bases). Germline CDR1 reads SGHAT; CDR2 reads FQNNGV. CDR3 length: 17 residues. V was cut by 3 bases and J by 2 bases, with 20 bases left in between. Here the CDR3 DNA reads TGTGCCAGCAGCTTCAGGTATGGGCAGACTATCACCTACGAGCAGTACTTC. As protein: CASSFRYGQTITYEQYF.

The chain joins TRBV2 to TRBJ2-5; 8 bases align to TRBD2. Germline CDR1 and CDR2: SNHLY and FYNNEI. V lost 7 bases to trimming and J lost 4 bases; unmatched junction nucleotides: 8. The CDR3 runs 14 residues. The DNA for the CDR3 is TGTGCCAGCACCCTAGCGGGTAACGGAGAGACCCAGTACTTC. It yields the protein CASTLAGNGETQYF. The variable domain in full, with the rest retrieved from reference TRBV2 and TRBJ2-5, is EPEVTQTPSHQVTQMGQEVILRCVPISNHLYFYWYRQILGQKVEFLVSFYNNEISEKSEIFDDQFSVERPDGSNFTLKIRSTKLEDSAMYFCASTLAGNGETQYFGPGTRLLVL.

The CDR3 nucleotides read TGTGCCAGCAGCTTAGTTATCTCCAGGGGGCTGGAGACCCAGTACTTC. Protein product: CASSLVISRGLETQYF. The chain combines TRBV11-2 with TRBJ2-5; the match to TRBD1 covers 8 bases. Losses at the gene ends were 1 base for V and 5 bases for J; bases not matched to a gene: 9. The germline V gene encodes CDR1 SGHAT and CDR2 FQNNGV. CDR3 length: 16 residues.

The rearrangement joins TRBV5-1 to TRBJ2-5; TRBD2 is a possible D gene (7 bases). The germline V and J ends were trimmed by 2 bases and 5 bases, with 16 bases remaining between them. The CDR3 has 15 amino acids. Germline V gene data show CDR1 as SGHRS and CDR2 as YFSETQ. The chain's CDR3 is CASSLGGGRWETQYF. DNA for the CDR3: TGCGCCAGCAGCTTAGGGGGGGGCCGATGGGAGACCCAGTACTTC.

The chain recombines TRBV3-1 (or the pseudogene TRBV3-2) with TRBJ1-2, with TRBD1 identical over 9 bases. Losses at the gene ends were 2 bases for V and 0 bases for J; bases not matched to a gene: 10. The CDR3 loop spans 18 amino acids. The germline V gene encodes CDR1 LGHDT and CDR2 YNNKEL (reference sequence). CDR3 coding DNA: TGTGCCAGCAGCCAAATAAAATGGACAGGGGACGCTAACTATGGCTACACCTTC. It codes for CASSQIKWTGDANYGYTF.

This chain connects TRBV19 to TRBJ1-2; D unclear. Germline V CDR1 and CDR2: LNHDA, SQIVND (reference sequence). Trimming stripped 6 bases from V and 4 bases from J, with 18 bases between. The CDR3 is 15 amino acids. CDR3 residues: CASRRLGGRSYGYTF. CDR3 coding DNA: TGTGCCAGTAGACGCCTAGGAGGGAGATCCTATGGCTACACCTTC.

This rearrangement joins TRBV3-1 (or the pseudogene TRBV3-2) to TRBJ1-5; D is possibly TRBD1 (5 bases). The V and J ends lost 4 bases and 4 bases respectively, with 8 bases between them. The CDR3 length is 13 residues. Germline-derived CDR1 and CDR2 are LGHDT and YNNKEL (reference sequence). The DNA of the CDR3 is TGTGCCAGCAGCCCCCCAGGGAATCAGCCCCAGCATTTT. It codes for CASSPPGNQPQHF.

The chain has TRBV27 and TRBJ2-3; 7 bases fit TRBD1. The germline CDR1 and CDR2 sequences are MNHEY and SMNVEV (reference sequence). With V trimmed by 5 bases and J by 3 bases, 11 bases remained unmatched. The CDR3 spans 16 residues. The CDR3 DNA reads as TGTGCCAGCAGTCCCCGACAGGGTCCTATAACAGATACGCAGTATTTT. It yields the protein CASSPRQGPITDTQYF.

This clone was seen more than once but under ten times. The rearrangement links TRBV9 to TRBJ1-1, with no clear D. The germline V gene encodes CDR1 SGDLS and CDR2 YYNGEE. Trimming took 3 bases from V and 5 from J, leaving 23 bases between them. This CDR3 comprises 17 residues. The CDR3 here is CASSASTYPAEETEAFF. In DNA, the CDR3 is TGTGCCAGCAGCGCCTCGACATACCCTGCGGAGGAGACTGAAGCTTTCTTT.

The V call is TRBV3-1 (or the pseudogene TRBV3-2), the J call TRBJ2-5; 9 bases line up with TRBD1. Germline V CDR1 and CDR2: LGHDT, YNNKEL (reference sequence). The CDR3 runs to 15 residues. Trimming removed 5 bases from V and 3 bases from J; junction bases left unmatched: 7. CDR3 DNA: TGTGCCAGCAGCTTCCGGGACAGGGAAAAAGAGACCCAGTACTTC. This codes for CASSFRDREKETQYF.

CDR3 nucleotide sequence: TGTGCCATCAGTCAGGGCTTAGCCAAAAACATTCAGTACTTC. Translated: CAISQGLAKNIQYF. The chain links TRBV10-3 to TRBJ2-4; D possibly corresponds to TRBD1 (5 bases). Trimming shortened V by 5 bases and J by 0 bases, and 8 bases separated the two germline ends. This CDR3 has 14 amino acids. Germline V lookup: CDR1 ENHRY, CDR2 SYGVKD.

This rearrangement joins TRBV10-2 to TRBJ2-7; TRBD2 is a possible D gene (5 bases). Germline V gene data show CDR1 as WSHSY and CDR2 as SAAADI. The V end lost 0 bases, the J end lost 0 bases, and 9 bases lay between the germline ends. This CDR3 contains 15 residues. The CDR3 loop is CASSESGGLSYEQYF. The CDR3 bases are TGCGCCAGCAGTGAGTCCGGCGGGCTCTCCTACGAGCAGTACTTC.

The sample holds one count of this clone. J is TRBJ2-2 and V is TRBV4-3; D possibly corresponds to TRBD1 (5 bases). V gave up 0 bases and J gave up 4 bases, with 15 bases separating them. Germline lookup yields CDR1 LGHNA and CDR2 YSLEER. CDR3 size: 17 residues. The CDR3 protein is CASSQDLGQGTTGELFF. CDR3 coding DNA: TGCGCCAGCAGCCAAGATCTCGGTCAGGGAACCACCGGGGAGCTGTTTTTT.

This chain joins TRBV4-1 and TRBJ2-1; 7 positions match TRBD2. CDR1 is MGHRA, CDR2 YSYEKL, per germline. The CDR3 runs 15 residues. V was clipped by 7 bases and J by 6 bases; unmatched bases: 12. DNA for the CDR3: TGCGCCAGCAACCTAGCGGTCTCTCGGGCCAATGAGCAGTTCTTC. This sequence encodes CASNLAVSRANEQFF.

V is TRBV18 and J is TRBJ2-5; D is possibly TRBD2 (6 bases). Looked up from germline, CDR1 is KGHSH and CDR2 is LQKENI. V was trimmed by 3 bases and J by 3 bases, leaving 8 bases between them. The length of the CDR3 is 13 residues. DNA for the CDR3: TGTGCCAGCTCACCGGGACTGAAAGAGACCCAGTACTTC. Residues: CASSPGLKETQYF.

The chain employs TRBV29-1 and TRBJ1-6; 7 bases line up with TRBD1. The germline V gene has CDR1 SQVTM and CDR2 ANQGSEA. The V and J ends lost 6 bases and 10 bases, in that order; junction bases with no gene match: 9. The CDR3 consists of 13 residues. CDR3 sequence (DNA): TGCAGCGTCCGACAGGGTATCGGATCACCCCTCCACTTT. This codes for CSVRQGIGSPLHF.

J is TRBJ1-4 and V is TRBV27; 7 bases are a match to TRBD1. Germline CDR1 is MNHEY and CDR2 is SMNVEV (reference sequence). Trimming took 3 bases from V and 6 from J; bases not matched to a gene: 1. This CDR3 has 13 residues. This CDR3 reads CASSFDRDEKLFF. CDR3 in DNA: TGTGCCAGCAGTTTCGACAGGGATGAAAAACTGTTTTTT.

The chain couples TRBV28 to TRBJ2-7, with TRBD1 matching over 9 bases. Germline trimming cut 5 bases from V and 6 bases from J; bases unmatched to any gene: 11. CDR3 length: 15 amino acids. The germline gives CDR1 MDHEN, CDR2 SYDVKM. CDR3 amino acids: CASSIVGQGWSEQYF. The CDR3 DNA follows: TGTGCCAGCAGTATAGTCGGACAGGGGTGGTCCGAGCAGTACTTC.

This clone was counted between two and nine times. This chain uses TRBV5-1 with TRBJ2-3; TRBD1 matches at 7 bases. From germline, CDR1 is SGHRS and CDR2 YFSETQ. The CDR3 is made up of 15 amino acids. V shed 4 bases and J 4 bases; nucleotides not matched to a gene: 9. CDR3 DNA: TGCGCCAGCAGCACCGGACAGGAGGAGTCAGATACGCAGTATTTT. Translated, it gives CASSTGQEESDTQYF.

This clone showed up just a few times. V usage is TRBV4-1 and J usage is TRBJ1-1, with D possibly TRBD1 on 5 matching bases. CDR1 and CDR2 from the germline V gene are MGHRA and YSYEKL. V gave up 1 base and J gave up 6 bases, with 18 bases separating them. This CDR3 is built from 16 residues. DNA for the CDR3: TGCGCCAGCAGCCAAGGCGGGGGTCTAGGGGTCCCTGAAGCTTTCTTT. Translated: CASSQGGGLGVPEAFF.